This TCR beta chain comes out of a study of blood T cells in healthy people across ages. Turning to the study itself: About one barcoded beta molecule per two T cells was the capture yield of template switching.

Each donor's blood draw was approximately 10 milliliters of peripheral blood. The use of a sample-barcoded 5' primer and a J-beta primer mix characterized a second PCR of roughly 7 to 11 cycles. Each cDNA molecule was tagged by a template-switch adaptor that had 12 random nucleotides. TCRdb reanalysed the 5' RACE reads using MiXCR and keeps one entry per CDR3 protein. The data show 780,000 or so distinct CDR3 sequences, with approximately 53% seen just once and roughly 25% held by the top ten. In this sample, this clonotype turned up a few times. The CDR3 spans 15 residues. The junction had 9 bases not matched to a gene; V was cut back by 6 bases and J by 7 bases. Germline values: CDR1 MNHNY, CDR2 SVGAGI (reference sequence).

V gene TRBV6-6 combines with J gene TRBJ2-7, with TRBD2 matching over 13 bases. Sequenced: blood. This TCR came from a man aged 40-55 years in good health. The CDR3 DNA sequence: TGTGCCAGCAGGCCTACTAGCGGGAGGGCCGGTGAGCAGTACTTC. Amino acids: CASRPTSGRAGEQYF.